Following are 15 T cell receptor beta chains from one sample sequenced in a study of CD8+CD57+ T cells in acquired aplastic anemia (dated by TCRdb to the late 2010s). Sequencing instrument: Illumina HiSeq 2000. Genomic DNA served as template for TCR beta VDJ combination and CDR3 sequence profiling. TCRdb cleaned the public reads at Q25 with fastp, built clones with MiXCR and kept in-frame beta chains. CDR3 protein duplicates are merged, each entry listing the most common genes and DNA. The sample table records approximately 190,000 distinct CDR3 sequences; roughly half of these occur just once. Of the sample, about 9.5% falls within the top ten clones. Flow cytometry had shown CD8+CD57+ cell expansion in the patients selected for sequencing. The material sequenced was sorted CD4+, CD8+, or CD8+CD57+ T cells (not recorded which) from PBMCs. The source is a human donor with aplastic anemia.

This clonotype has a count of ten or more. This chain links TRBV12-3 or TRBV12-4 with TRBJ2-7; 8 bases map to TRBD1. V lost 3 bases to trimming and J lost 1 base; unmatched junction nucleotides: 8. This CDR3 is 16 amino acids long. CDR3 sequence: CASSFTFGQGSYEQYF. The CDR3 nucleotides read TGTGCCAGCAGTTTCACCTTCGGACAGGGTTCCTACGAGCAGTACTTC.

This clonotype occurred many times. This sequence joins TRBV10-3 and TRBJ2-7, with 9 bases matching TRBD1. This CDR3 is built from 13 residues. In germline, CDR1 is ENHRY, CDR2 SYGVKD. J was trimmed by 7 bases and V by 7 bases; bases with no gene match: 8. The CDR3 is CAITRDRAQEQYF. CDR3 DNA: TGTGCCATCACCCGGGACAGGGCCCAGGAGCAGTACTTC.

As DNA, the CDR3 is TGCAGTGCTAGACAGGGGTCGACCGGGGAGCTGTTTTTT. This sequence encodes CSARQGSTGELFF. The V call is TRBV20-1, the J call TRBJ2-2; tentatively, D is TRBD1 (6 bases). The CDR3 has 13 amino acids. Germline CDR1 DFQATT, CDR2 SNEGSKA (reference sequence). With 2 bases removed from V and 5 bases from J, the gap between germline ends came to 9 bases.

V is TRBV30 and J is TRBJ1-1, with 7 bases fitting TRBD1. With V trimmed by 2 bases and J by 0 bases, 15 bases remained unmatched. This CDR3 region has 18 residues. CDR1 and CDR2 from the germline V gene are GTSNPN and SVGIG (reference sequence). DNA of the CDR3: TGTGCCTGGAGTCTGCTACTCCCGACAGGGACGATGAACACTGAAGCTTTCTTT. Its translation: CAWSLLLPTGTMNTEAFF.

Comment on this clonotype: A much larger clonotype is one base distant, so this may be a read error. CDR3 coding DNA: TGTGCCAGCAGCTTAGCGGTATTTACCTACGAGCAGTACTTC. This translates into CASSLAVFTYEQYF. The chain combines TRBV11-3 with TRBJ2-7; D not certain. The CDR3 is 14 residues long. Trimming left V 1 base short and J 2 bases short, with 9 bases between. CDR1 is SGHNT and CDR2 is YENEEA in the germline V gene.

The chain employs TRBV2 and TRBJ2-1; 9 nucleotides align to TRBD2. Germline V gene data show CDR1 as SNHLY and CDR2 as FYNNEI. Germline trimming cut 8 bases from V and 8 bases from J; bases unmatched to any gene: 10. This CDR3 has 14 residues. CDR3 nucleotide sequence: TGTGCCAGCCGAAAATGCGGGAGGGCCGATGAGCAGTTCTTC. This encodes CASRKCGRADEQFF.

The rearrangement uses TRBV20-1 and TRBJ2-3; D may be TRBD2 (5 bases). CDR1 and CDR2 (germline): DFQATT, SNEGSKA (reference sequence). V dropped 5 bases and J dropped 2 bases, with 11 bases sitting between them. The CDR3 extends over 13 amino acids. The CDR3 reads CSAPQLDTDTQYF. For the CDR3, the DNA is TGCAGTGCTCCCCAACTAGACACAGATACGCAGTATTTT.

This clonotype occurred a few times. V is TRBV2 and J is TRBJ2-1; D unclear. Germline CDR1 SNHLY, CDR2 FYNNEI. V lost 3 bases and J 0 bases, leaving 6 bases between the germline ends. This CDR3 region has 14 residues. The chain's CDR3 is CASSDTSSYNEQFF. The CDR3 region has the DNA TGTGCCAGCAGTGATACCAGCTCCTACAATGAGCAGTTCTTC. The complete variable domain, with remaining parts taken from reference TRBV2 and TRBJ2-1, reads EPEVTQTPSHQVTQMGQEVILRCVPISNHLYFYWYRQILGQKVEFLVSFYNNEISEKSEIFDDQFSVERPDGSNFTLKIRSTKLEDSAMYFCASSDTSSYNEQFFGPGTRLTVL.

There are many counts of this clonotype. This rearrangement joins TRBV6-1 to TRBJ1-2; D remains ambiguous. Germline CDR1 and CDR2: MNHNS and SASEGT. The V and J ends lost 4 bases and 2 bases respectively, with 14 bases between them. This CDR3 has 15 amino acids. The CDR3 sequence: CASSAPRAGNYGYTF. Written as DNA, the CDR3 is TGTGCCAGCAGTGCCCCTAGGGCTGGAAACTATGGCTACACCTTC.

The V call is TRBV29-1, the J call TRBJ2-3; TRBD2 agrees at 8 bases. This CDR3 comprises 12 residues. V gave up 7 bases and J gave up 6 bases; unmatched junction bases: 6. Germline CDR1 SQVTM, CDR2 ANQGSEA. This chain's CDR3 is CSALKRGDTQYF. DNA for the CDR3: TGCAGCGCGCTCAAGCGGGGGGATACGCAGTATTTT.

Here the CDR3 reads CAISEEDGTSGADTQYF. In DNA, the CDR3 is TGTGCCATCAGTGAAGAGGACGGGACTAGCGGGGCAGATACGCAGTATTTT. The V and J genes are TRBV10-3 and TRBJ2-3; 13 bases are a match to TRBD2. J gave up 4 bases and V 3 bases, and 7 bases lay outside the gene matches. The CDR3 spans 17 residues. In germline, CDR1 is ENHRY, CDR2 SYGVKD.

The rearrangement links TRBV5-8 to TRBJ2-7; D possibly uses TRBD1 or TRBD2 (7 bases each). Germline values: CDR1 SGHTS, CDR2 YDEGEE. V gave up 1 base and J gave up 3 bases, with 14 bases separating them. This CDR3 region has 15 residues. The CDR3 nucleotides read TGTGCCAGCAGCTTGAACAGGGGAGGGATCTACGAGCAGTACTTC. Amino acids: CASSLNRGGIYEQYF.

The CDR3 coding sequence is TGCAGTGCTAGAGACAGGGGTGAGCTCGAGCAGTACTTC. This gives the protein CSARDRGELEQYF. The J gene is TRBJ2-7, the V gene TRBV20-1; the D gene is possibly TRBD1 (6 bases). V lost 0 bases, J lost 6 bases, and 12 bases lay in between. Germline CDR1 is DFQATT and CDR2 is SNEGSKA (reference sequence). CDR3 length: 13 residues.

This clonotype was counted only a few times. The CDR3, as DNA: TGTGCCACCCTGCTTTTTGCGGGGGATTACGAGCAGTACTTC. Translation: CATLLFAGDYEQYF. The V call is TRBV15, the J call TRBJ2-7, with TRBD2 matching 7 bases. The germline V gene has CDR1 LNHNV and CDR2 YYDKDF (reference sequence). Trimming took 8 bases from V and 4 from J; bases not matched to a gene: 11. This CDR3 is 14 amino acids long.

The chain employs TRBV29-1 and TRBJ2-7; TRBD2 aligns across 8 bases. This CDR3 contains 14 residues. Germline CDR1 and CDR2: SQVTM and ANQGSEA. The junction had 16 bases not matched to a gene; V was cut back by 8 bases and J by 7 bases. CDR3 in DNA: TGCAGCTTGGAAACGGGAGGGCCAGGTTTTGAGCAGTACTTC. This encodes CSLETGGPGFEQYF.